This T cell receptor beta chain was captured by sequencing in a study of OX40 agonist ivuxolimab in advanced cancers. Germline assignment: CDR1 MNHNS and CDR2 SASEGT. V dropped 10 bases and J dropped 2 bases, with 17 bases sitting between them. The CDR3 length is 14 residues. Findings and caveats of the study: Expanded clones tended on average to be more numerous among CD8+ T cells than CD4+.

Assay: immunoSEQ multiplex PCR; the TCRdb copy retains only in-frame clones and omits some. Among about 93,000 clones listed, about 91% were seen once. This clone was picked up one time. Its matching antigen is unknown. The chain joins TRBV6-1 to TRBJ1-2; D gene ambiguous. This sequence originates from an adult with an advanced solid tumor such as melanoma, head and neck, liver or kidney cancer. The material was CD4+ or CD8+ T cells sorted from blood, obtained in a trial of the OX40 agonist ivuxolimab. CDR3 nucleotide sequence: TGTGCCACCTCCCTGGGAAGGATCAACTATGGCTACACCTTC. Translation gives CATSLGRINYGYTF.